The present T cell receptor beta chain was sequenced within a study of response to subunit inactivated influenza vaccine (dated by TCRdb to the late 2010s). In terms of the full investigation: Deep quantitative profiling of the T cell receptor repertoire was used in the study to follow responses to a trivalent subunit inactivated influenza vaccine. General conclusions and limits of the study: The authors proposed that each seasonal influenza vaccination may bring in only a limited number of new T cells.

The intended sense of this specimen's time point label: approximately 45 days after influenza vaccine administration. The CDR3 has 18 amino acids, counting the end cysteine and phenylalanine. Solely the CDR3 DNA is kept, with 54 bases framed from the first base. The germline V gene provides CDR1 KGHSH and CDR2 LQKENI. The junction carries 15 bases between V and J, which are trimmed by 2 bases and 1 base respectively. The receptor library was made with RT-PCR. The instrument was an Illumina HiSeq 2500. TCRdb ran its own pipeline on the public reads, namely fastp trimming at Q25 and MiXCR clone calling, and kept in-frame beta chains. Every CDR3 protein is listed once, alongside the most common genes and DNA of its rows. The sample records approximately 530,000 distinct CDR3 sequences, 10% to 15% of which are singletons. 13% of the sample rests with the top ten. Regarding this clonotype: Its antigen remains undetermined. No quality values exist for individual bases; no much larger clone is one base distant.

The origin of this receptor is a man in his fifties or sixties who received an inactivated influenza vaccine. Donor details come from another sample of the same person, matched by shared clones. The chain is assembled from TRBV18 and TRBJ2-6; the D gene is possibly TRBD2, with 5 bases matching. This specimen was PBMCs from blood, taken roughly 46 days after vaccination. For the CDR3, the sequence is CASSPVPGSSSGANVLTF. The nucleotide sequence reads as follows: TGTGCCAGCTCACCAGTTCCGGGATCATCATCTGGGGCCAACGTCCTGACTTTC. The full variable domain, completed from the reference TRBV18 and TRBJ2-6 proteins outside the CDR3, reads NAGVMQNPRHLVRRRGQEARLRCSPMKGHSHVYWYRQLPEEGLKFMVYLQKENIIDESGMPKERFSAEFPKEGPSILRIQQVVRGDSAAYFCASSPVPGSSSGANVLTFGAGSRLTVL.